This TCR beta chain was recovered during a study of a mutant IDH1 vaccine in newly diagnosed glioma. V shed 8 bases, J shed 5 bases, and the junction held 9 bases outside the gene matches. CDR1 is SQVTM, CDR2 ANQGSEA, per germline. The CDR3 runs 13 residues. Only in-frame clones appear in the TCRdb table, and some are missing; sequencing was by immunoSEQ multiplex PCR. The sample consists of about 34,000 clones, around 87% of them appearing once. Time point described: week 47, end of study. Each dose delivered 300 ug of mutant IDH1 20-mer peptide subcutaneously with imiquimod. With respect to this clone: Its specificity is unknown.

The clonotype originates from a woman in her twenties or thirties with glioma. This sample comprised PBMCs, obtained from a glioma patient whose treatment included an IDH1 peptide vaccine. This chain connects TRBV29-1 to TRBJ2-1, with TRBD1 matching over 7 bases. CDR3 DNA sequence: TGCAGCTCGACAGGGAAGAAGGACAATGAGCAGTTCTTC. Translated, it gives CSSTGKKDNEQFF.